The TCR beta chain described here comes from a study of shared clonotypes between healthy human individuals. Positively selected for CCR7, the CD45RO-negative cells used as naive CD8 cells excluded terminally differentiated effector memory CD45RA+ cells. Sequenced by immunoSEQ multiplex PCR; TCRdb stores in-frame clones only, minus some. Of under 700,000 clones listed, roughly 96% were seen once; the top ten hold approximately 0.11%. The source of this sequence is a woman aged 30 to 39 in good health. The specimen sequenced was naive CD8+ T cells sorted from blood.

The CDR3 region is CASSSSGPAPNEQYF. The CDR3 bases are TGTGCCAGCAGCTCCTCGGGACCCGCCCCCAACGAGCAGTACTTC. The chain is built from TRBV27 and TRBJ2-7; either TRBD1 or TRBD2 may fit D (5 bases each). V shed 6 bases and J shed 5 bases, with 20 bases lying between them. The germline V gene encodes CDR1 MNHEY and CDR2 SMNVEV (reference sequence). The CDR3 runs 15 residues.